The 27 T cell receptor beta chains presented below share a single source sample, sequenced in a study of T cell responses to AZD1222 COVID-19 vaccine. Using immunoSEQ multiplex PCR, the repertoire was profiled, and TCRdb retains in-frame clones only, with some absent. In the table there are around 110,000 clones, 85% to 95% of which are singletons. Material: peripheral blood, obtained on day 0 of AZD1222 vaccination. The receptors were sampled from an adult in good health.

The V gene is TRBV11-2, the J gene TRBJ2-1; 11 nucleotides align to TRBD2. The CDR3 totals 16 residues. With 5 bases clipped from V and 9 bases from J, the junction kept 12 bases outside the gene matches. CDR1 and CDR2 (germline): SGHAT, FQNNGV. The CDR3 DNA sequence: TGTGCCAGCAGCCTCCTTAGCGGGAGGGCCGGGGGTGAGCAGTTCTTC. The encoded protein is CASSLLSGRAGGEQFF.

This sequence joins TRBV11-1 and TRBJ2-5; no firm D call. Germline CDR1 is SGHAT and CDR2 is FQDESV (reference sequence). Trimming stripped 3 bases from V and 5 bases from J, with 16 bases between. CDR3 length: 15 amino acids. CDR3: CASSLVQGWAETQYF. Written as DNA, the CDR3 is TGTGCCAGCAGCTTGGTACAAGGGTGGGCGGAGACCCAGTACTTC.

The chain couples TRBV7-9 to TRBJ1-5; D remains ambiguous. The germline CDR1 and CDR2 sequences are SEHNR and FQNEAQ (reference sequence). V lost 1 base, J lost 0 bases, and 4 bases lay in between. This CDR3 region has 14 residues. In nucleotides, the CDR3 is TGTGCCAGCAGCTTAGGGTATAGCAATCAGCCCCAGCATTTT. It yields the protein CASSLGYSNQPQHF.

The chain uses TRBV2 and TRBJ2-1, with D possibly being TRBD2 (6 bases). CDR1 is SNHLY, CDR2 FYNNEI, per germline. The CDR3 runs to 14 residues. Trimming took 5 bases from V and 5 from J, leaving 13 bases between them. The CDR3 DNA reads TGTGCCAGCAGTTCCCGACTAGTCGACAATGAGCAGTTCTTC. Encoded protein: CASSSRLVDNEQFF.

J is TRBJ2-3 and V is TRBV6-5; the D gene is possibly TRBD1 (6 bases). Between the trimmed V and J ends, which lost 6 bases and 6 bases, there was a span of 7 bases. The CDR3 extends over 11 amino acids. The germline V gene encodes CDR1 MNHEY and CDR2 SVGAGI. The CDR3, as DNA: TGTGCCAGCAGACAGGGCGATACGCAGTATTTT. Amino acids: CASRQGDTQYF.

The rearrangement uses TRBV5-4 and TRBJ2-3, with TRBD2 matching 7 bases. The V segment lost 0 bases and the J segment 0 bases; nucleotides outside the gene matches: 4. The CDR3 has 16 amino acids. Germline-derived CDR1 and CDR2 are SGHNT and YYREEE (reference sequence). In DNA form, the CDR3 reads TGTGCCAGCAGCTTGGGAGTTAGCGGGAGCACAGATACGCAGTATTTT. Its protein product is CASSLGVSGSTDTQYF.

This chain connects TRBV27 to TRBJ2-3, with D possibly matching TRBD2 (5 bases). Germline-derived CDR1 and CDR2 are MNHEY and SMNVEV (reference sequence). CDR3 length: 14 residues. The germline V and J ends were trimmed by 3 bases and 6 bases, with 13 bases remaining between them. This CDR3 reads CASSFQLEGDTQYF. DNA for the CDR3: TGTGCCAGCAGTTTTCAGCTTGAGGGTGATACGCAGTATTTT.

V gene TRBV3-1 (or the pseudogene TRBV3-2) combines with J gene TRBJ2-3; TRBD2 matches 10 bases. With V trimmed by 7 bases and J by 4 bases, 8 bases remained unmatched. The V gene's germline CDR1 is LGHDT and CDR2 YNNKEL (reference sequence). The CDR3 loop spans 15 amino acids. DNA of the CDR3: TGTGCCAGCACTCTAGCGGGAGCTTCGTCAGATACGCAGTATTTT. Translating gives CASTLAGASSDTQYF.

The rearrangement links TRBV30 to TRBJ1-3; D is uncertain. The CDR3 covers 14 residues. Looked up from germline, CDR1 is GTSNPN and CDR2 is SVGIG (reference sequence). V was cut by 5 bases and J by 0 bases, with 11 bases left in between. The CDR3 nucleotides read TGTGCCTGGTCCTCGGCCCCCTCTGGAAACACCATATATTTT. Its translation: CAWSSAPSGNTIYF. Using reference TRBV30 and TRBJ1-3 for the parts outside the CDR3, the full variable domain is SQTIHQWPATLVQPVGSPLSLECTVEGTSNPNLYWYRQAAGRGLQLLFYSVGIGQISSEVPQNLSASRPQDRQFILSSKKLLLSDSGFYLCAWSSAPSGNTIYFGEGSWLTVV.

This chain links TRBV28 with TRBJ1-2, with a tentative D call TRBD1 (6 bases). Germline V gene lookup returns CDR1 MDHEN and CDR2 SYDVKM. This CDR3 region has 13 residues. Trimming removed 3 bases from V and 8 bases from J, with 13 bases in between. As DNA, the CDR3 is TGTGCCAGCAGTTTTAGGGGGGCGCGAGGCTACACCTTC. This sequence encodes CASSFRGARGYTF.

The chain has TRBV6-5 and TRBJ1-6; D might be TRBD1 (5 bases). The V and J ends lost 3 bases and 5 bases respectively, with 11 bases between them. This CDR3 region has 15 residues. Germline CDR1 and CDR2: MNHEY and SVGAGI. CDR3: CASSYSAGHNSPLHF. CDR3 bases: TGTGCCAGCAGTTATTCGGCAGGGCATAATTCACCCCTCCACTTT.

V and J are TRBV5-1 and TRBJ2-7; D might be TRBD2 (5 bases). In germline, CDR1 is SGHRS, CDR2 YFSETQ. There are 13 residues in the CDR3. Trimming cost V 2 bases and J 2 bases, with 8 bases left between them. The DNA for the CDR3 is TGCGCCAGCAGCTTTGAACTAGCCTACGAGCAGTACTTC. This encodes CASSFELAYEQYF.

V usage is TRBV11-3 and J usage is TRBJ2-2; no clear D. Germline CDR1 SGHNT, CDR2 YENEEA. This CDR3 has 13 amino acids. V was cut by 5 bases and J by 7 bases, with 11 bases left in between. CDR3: CASSIGVVGELFF. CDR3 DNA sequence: TGTGCCAGCAGCATCGGTGTAGTCGGGGAGCTGTTTTTT.

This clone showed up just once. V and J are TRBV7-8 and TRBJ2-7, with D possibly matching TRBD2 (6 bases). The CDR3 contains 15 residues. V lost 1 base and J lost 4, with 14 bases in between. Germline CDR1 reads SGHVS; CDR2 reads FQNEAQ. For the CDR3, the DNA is TGTGCCAGCAGCTTAGAGGGTCTGAGCGGGTACGAGCAGTACTTC. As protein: CASSLEGLSGYEQYF.

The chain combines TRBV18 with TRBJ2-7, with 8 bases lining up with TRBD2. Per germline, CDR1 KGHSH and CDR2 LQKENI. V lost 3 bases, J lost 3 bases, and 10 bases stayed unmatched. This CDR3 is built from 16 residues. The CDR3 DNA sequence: TGTGCCAGCTCACCGGTAGCGGGACTTCCTCGCTACGAGCAGTACTTC. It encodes CASSPVAGLPRYEQYF.

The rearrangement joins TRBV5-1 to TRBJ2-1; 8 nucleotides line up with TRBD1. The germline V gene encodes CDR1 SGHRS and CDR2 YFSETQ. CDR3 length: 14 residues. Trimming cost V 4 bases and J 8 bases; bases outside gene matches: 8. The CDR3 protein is CASSNDRGFDEQFF. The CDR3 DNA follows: TGCGCCAGCAGCAACGACAGGGGATTCGATGAGCAGTTCTTC.

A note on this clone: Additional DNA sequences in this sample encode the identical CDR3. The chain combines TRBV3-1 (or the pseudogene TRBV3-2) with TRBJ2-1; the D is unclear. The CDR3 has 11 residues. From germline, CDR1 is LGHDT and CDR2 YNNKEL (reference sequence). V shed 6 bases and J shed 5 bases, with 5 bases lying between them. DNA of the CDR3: TGTGCCAGCAGTCTTAACAATGAGCAGTTCTTC. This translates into CASSLNNEQFF.

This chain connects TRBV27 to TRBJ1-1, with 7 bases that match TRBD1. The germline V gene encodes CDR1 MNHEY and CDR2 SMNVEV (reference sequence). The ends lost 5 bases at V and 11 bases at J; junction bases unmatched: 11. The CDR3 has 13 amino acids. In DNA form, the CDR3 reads TGTGCCAGCAGTACCGACAGGGCCGGGGGGGCTTTCTTT. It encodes CASSTDRAGGAFF.

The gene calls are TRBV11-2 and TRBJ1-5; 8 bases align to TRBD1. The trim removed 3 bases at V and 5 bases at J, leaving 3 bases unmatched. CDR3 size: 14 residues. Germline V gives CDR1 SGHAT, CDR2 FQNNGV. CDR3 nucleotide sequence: TGTGCCAGCAGCTTGGACAGGGATGATCAGCCCCAGCATTTT. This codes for CASSLDRDDQPQHF.

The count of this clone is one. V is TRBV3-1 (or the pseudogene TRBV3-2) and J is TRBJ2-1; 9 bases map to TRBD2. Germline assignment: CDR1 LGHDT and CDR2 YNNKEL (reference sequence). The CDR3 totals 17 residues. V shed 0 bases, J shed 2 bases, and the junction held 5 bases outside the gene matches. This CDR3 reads CASSQEWASGTYNEQFF. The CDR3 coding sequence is TGTGCCAGCAGCCAAGAATGGGCTAGCGGGACCTACAATGAGCAGTTCTTC.

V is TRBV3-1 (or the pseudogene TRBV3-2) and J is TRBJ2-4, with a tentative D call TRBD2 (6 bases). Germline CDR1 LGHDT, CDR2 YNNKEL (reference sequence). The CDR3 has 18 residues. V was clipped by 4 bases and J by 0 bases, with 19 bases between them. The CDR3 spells CASSRSTIADAAKNIQYF. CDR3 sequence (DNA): TGTGCCAGCAGCCGGAGCACGATAGCGGATGCAGCCAAAAACATTCAGTACTTC.

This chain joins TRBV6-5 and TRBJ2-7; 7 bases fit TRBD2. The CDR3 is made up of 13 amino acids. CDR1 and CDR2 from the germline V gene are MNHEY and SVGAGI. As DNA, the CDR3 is TGTGCTTCAGCGGGGATAAGCTCCTACGAGCAGTACTTC. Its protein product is CASAGISSYEQYF.

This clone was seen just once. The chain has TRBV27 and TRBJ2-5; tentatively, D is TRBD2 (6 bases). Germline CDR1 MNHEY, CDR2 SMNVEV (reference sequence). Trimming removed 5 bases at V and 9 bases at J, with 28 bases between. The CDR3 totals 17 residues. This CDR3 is CASSPISGVGWFGAQYF. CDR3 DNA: TGTGCCAGCAGTCCCATTAGCGGAGTGGGATGGTTTGGGGCCCAGTACTTC.

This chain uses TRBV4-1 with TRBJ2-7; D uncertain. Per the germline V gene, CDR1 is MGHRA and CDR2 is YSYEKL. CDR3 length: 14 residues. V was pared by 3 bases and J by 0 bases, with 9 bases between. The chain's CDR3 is CASSHMMFSYEQYF. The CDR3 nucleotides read TGCGCCAGCAGCCACATGATGTTCTCCTACGAGCAGTACTTC.

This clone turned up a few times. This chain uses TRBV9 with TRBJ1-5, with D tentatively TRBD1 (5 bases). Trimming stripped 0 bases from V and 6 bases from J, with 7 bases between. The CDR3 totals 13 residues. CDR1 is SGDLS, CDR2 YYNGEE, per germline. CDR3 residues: CASSVGDGQPQHF. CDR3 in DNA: TGTGCCAGCAGCGTAGGGGACGGTCAGCCCCAGCATTTT.

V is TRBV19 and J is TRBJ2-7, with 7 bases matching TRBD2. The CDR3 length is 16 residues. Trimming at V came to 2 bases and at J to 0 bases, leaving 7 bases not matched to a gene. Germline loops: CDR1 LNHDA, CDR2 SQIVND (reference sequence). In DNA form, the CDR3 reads TGTGCCAGTAGTATACGAGGGCGGGAGAGCTCCTACGAGCAGTACTTC. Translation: CASSIRGRESSYEQYF.

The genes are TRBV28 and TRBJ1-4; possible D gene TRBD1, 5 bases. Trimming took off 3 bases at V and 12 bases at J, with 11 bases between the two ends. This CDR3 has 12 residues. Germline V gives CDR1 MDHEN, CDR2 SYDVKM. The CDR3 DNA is TGTGCCAGCAGTTTGGGGCCGAGGGAACTGTTTTTT. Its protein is CASSLGPRELFF.